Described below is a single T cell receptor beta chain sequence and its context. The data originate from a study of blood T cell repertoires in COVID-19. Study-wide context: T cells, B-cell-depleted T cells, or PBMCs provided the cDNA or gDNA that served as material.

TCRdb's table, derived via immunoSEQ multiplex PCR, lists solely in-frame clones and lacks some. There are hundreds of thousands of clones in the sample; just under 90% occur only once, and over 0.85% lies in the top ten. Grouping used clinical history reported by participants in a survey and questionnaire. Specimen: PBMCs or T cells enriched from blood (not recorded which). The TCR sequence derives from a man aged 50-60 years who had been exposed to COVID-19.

CDR3 DNA sequence: TGTGCCAGCAGTCCTCAGGGGGCGAGCACTGAAGCTTTCTTT. This gives the protein CASSPQGASTEAFF. The V gene is TRBV6-4, the J gene TRBJ1-1; 8 positions match TRBD1. Germline CDR1 MRHNA, CDR2 SNTAGT. The CDR3 is 14 amino acids. The V segment lost 5 bases and the J segment 4 bases; nucleotides outside the gene matches: 6.